This T cell receptor beta chain originates from a study of OX40 agonist ivuxolimab in advanced cancers. Blood draws occurred at baseline, cycle 4 day 1, and cycle 7 day 1. With regard to this clone: Antigen: not known.

The study, taken as a whole, reports: Clonal expansion by week 6 occurred in CD4+ and CD8+ blood T cells (at 0.1 to 3.0 mg/kg). CD8+ T cells showed, on average, more clonal expansion than CD4+ cells.

Profiling relied on immunoSEQ multiplex PCR, and the TCRdb table lists in-frame clones only, not all of them. The table has roughly 24,000 clones, around 90% seen once. This CDR3 is 12 amino acids long. This receptor was taken from an adult with an advanced solid tumor such as melanoma, head and neck, liver or kidney cancer. This specimen was CD4+ or CD8+ T cells sorted from blood, taken in a trial of the OX40 agonist ivuxolimab. The chain is built from TRBV21-1 and TRBJ2-1. TRBV21-1 is a known pseudogene. For the CDR3, the DNA is TGTGCCAGCAGCCCGCCTCCCGGGCCGAGGTTCTTC. Translation: CASSPPPGPRFF.